This entry features one TCR beta chain sequence. These data are taken from a study of blood T cell repertoires in COVID-19. Produced via immunoSEQ multiplex PCR; TCRdb's table is partial and in-frame only. Here the sample spans tens of thousands of clones, 86% being singletons. The clonotype originates from a man aged 45-65 years with active COVID-19. The sample consisted of peripheral blood.

CDR3 residues: CASSVRGITDTQYF. CDR3 coding DNA: TGTGCCAGCAGTGTAAGGGGCATCACAGATACGCAGTATTTT. The chain employs TRBV2 and TRBJ2-3; maybe TRBD1 (5 bases). Germline V gene data show CDR1 as SNHLY and CDR2 as FYNNEI. The CDR3 has 14 residues. V shed 4 bases and J shed 2 bases, with 10 bases lying between them.